The clone carrying this TCR beta chain turned up a few times. This specimen comes from a study of T-cell reconstitution after alpha-beta-depleted transplantation in children. Construction of the TCRbeta library involved unique molecular identifiers. MiXCR was run by TCRdb on the PCR reads, yielding one entry per CDR3 protein. The sample contains about 610,000 distinct CDR3 sequences, roughly a tenth of which appear only once. V was pared by 6 bases and J by 10 bases, with 18 bases between. The CDR3 extends over 14 amino acids. CDR1 is MDHEN, CDR2 SYDVKM, per germline. The sample here was PBMCs from the stem cell graft donor, taken from the stem cell graft. This clonotype was obtained from a human donor who donated a stem cell graft to a child with acute myeloid leukemia. This rearrangement joins TRBV28 to TRBJ1-4; the D gene is possibly TRBD1 (5 bases). This chain's CDR3 is CASSSRGERGKLFF. The CDR3 coding sequence is TGTGCCAGCAGCTCACGGGGGGAAAGGGGAAAACTGTTTTTT.